Given below is one T cell receptor beta chain in context. What it recognizes is unknown. Sequencing used immunoSEQ multiplex PCR; TCRdb keeps in-frame clones, though not all of them. The sample shows roughly 61,000 clones, around 88% of them seen only once. This sample is part of a study of OX40 agonist ivuxolimab in advanced cancers. For the study at large: Subjects had a mean age of around 60 years, with a range of about 23 to 79; approximately 83% were male. Partial responses, seen in three patients, involved one hepatocellular carcinoma and two cutaneous melanomas. Overall study results and limits: Clonal expansion was seen in CD4+ and CD8+ blood T cells by week 6 at 0.1 to 3.0 mg/kg.

This CDR3 comprises 14 residues. The junction had 6 bases not matched to a gene; V was cut back by 3 bases and J by 4 bases. The germline gives CDR1 KGHSH, CDR2 LQKENI. The receptor comes from an adult with an advanced solid tumor such as melanoma, head and neck, liver or kidney cancer. Sequences were derived from CD4+ or CD8+ T cells sorted from blood, sampled in a trial of the OX40 agonist ivuxolimab. The chain recombines TRBV18 with TRBJ2-7; TRBD2 matches 7 bases. The CDR3 DNA is TGTGCCAGCTCACCGGGCGGGAGACAGTACGAGCAGTACTTC. This gives the protein CASSPGGRQYEQYF.